What follows are 17 T cell receptor beta chains derived from one specimen sequenced in a study of T cell clonotyping in hematopoietic cell transplantation. TCRdb's copy holds only in-frame clones and misses some; the assay was immunoSEQ multiplex PCR. The sample contains 35,000 to 50,000 clones, roughly 85% of which appear only once. Time point noted: recipient sample about 28 days before transplant, after cytoreduction. Here the sequenced sample was peripheral blood mononuclear cells, taken before stem cell transplant. These TCRs come from a man aged 55 to 69 with acute myeloid leukemia. Some clones in this sample may be carry-over from other donors' samples.

The gene calls are TRBV6-5 and TRBJ1-1, with D uncertain. The CDR3 runs 11 residues. Germline values: CDR1 MNHEY, CDR2 SVGAGI. Trimming left V 9 bases short and J 0 bases short, with 5 bases between. CDR3 protein: CASTMNTEAFF. In DNA, the CDR3 is TGTGCCAGTACTATGAACACTGAAGCTTTCTTT.

This rearrangement joins TRBV19 to TRBJ2-5; 10 nucleotides align to TRBD1. Trimming took 5 bases from V and 4 from J; bases not matched to a gene: 7. This CDR3 is built from 15 residues. CDR1 and CDR2 (germline): LNHDA, SQIVND (reference sequence). CDR3: CASSVDRGHRETQYF. The CDR3 region has the DNA TGTGCCAGTAGTGTCGACAGGGGGCACCGAGAGACCCAGTACTTC.

The V and J genes are TRBV30 and TRBJ2-7, with D unclear. The CDR3 covers 15 residues. Trimming removed 2 bases from V and 3 bases from J, with 17 bases in between. Germline values: CDR1 GTSNPN, CDR2 SVGIG (reference sequence). CDR3 in DNA: TGTGCCTGGAGTCCCCGGCTGGCAAATTACTACGAGCAGTACTTC. Translation: CAWSPRLANYYEQYF. The full variable domain, completed using reference TRBV30 and TRBJ2-7, is SQTIHQWPATLVQPVGSPLSLECTVEGTSNPNLYWYRQAAGRGLQLLFYSVGIGQISSEVPQNLSASRPQDRQFILSSKKLLLSDSGFYLCAWSPRLANYYEQYFGPGTRLTVT.

The chain carries TRBV28 and TRBJ1-4; D ambiguous. This CDR3 has 14 amino acids. Germline V lookup: CDR1 MDHEN, CDR2 SYDVKM. The ends were cut back, 3 bases at V and 0 bases at J, with 5 bases in the middle. In DNA form, the CDR3 reads TGTGCCAGCAGTTTTCCTGCAACTAATGAAAAACTGTTTTTT. This translates into CASSFPATNEKLFF.

The chain carries TRBV27 and TRBJ2-4; no firm D call. The CDR3 sequence is 14 residues long. Germline V gene lookup returns CDR1 MNHEY and CDR2 SMNVEV (reference sequence). V was pared by 6 bases and J by 4 bases, with 13 bases between. This CDR3 reads CASSPPAEKNIQYF. In DNA, the CDR3 is TGTGCCAGCAGCCCCCCTGCTGAGAAAAACATTCAGTACTTC.

This chain uses TRBV7-9 with TRBJ1-6; 9 nucleotides line up with TRBD1. The trim removed 6 bases at V and 10 bases at J, leaving 7 bases unmatched. Germline V gene lookup returns CDR1 SEHNR and CDR2 FQNEAQ (reference sequence). The CDR3 is made up of 14 amino acids. CDR3 loop: CASRQRQGDSPLHF. The CDR3 nucleotides are TGTGCCAGCAGACAAAGACAGGGGGACTCACCCCTCCACTTT.

This chain uses TRBV18 with TRBJ2-7, with 9 bases that match TRBD1. Trimming removed 5 bases from V and 3 bases from J; junction bases left unmatched: 5. Germline lookup yields CDR1 KGHSH and CDR2 LQKENI. The CDR3 runs to 14 residues. In nucleotides, the CDR3 is TGTGCCAGCTCAACGGGACAGGGTATCTACGAGCAGTACTTC. Protein: CASSTGQGIYEQYF.

This chain links TRBV10-3 with TRBJ1-6, with no clear D. This CDR3 comprises 13 residues. Germline CDR1 reads ENHRY; CDR2 reads SYGVKD. V lost 0 bases to trimming and J lost 7 bases, with 4 bases between them. The CDR3 sequence is CAISESQNSPLHF. CDR3 DNA: TGTGCCATCAGTGAGTCGCAGAATTCACCCCTCCACTTT.

This clone showed up just a few times. The chain combines TRBV2 with TRBJ2-7; D uncertain. In germline, CDR1 is SNHLY, CDR2 FYNNEI. This CDR3 region has 11 residues. The ends were cut back, 7 bases at V and 4 bases at J, with 8 bases in the middle. This chain's CDR3 is CASTVGYEQYF. As DNA, the CDR3 is TGTGCCAGCACCGTAGGGTACGAGCAGTACTTC.

This sequence joins TRBV19 and TRBJ1-1; 10 bases fit TRBD1. The CDR3 is made up of 15 amino acids. Germline loops: CDR1 LNHDA, CDR2 SQIVND (reference sequence). Trimming cost V 5 bases and J 5 bases; bases outside gene matches: 8. The CDR3 DNA reads TGTGCCAGTAGTGACAGGGGGCAGGAACGAACTGAAGCTTTCTTT. It encodes CASSDRGQERTEAFF.

This chain joins TRBV25-1 and TRBJ1-2; D is uncertain. The CDR3 covers 11 residues. Germline-derived CDR1 and CDR2 are MGHDK and SYGVNS. Trimming stripped 0 bases from V and 6 bases from J, with 2 bases between. The CDR3 here is CASSEYDGYTF. The CDR3 DNA reads TGTGCCAGCAGTGAATACGATGGCTACACCTTC.

The chain combines TRBV19 with TRBJ1-1; a weak D match, TRBD1 (5 bases). This CDR3 contains 14 residues. The germline V gene has CDR1 LNHDA and CDR2 SQIVND (reference sequence). Trimming removed 1 base at V and 3 bases at J, with 9 bases between. The CDR3 sequence: CASSIGGDYTEAFF. The CDR3 nucleotides are TGTGCCAGTAGTATAGGGGGGGACTACACTGAAGCTTTCTTT.

The chain links TRBV11-2 to TRBJ1-1; possible D gene TRBD1, 6 bases. This CDR3 comprises 15 residues. Trimming shortened V by 5 bases and J by 2 bases, and 15 bases separated the two germline ends. CDR1 is SGHAT, CDR2 FQNNGV, per germline. The CDR3 DNA follows: TGTGCCAGCAGCCAACTGACAGGTACTAACACTGAAGCTTTCTTT. It encodes CASSQLTGTNTEAFF.

The rearrangement joins TRBV4-1 to TRBJ1-2; D call uncertain. From germline, CDR1 is MGHRA and CDR2 YSYEKL. V dropped 6 bases and J dropped 4 bases, with 12 bases sitting between them. This CDR3 has 13 amino acids. CDR3 coding DNA: TGCGCCAGCAGTTCAGGTTTTATCTATGGCTACACCTTC. It is translated as CASSSGFIYGYTF.

This clone has only a few counts. V and J are TRBV6-1 and TRBJ2-7, with a possible D match to TRBD1 (6 bases). V lost 11 bases and J 0 bases, leaving 11 bases between the germline ends. The CDR3 covers 12 residues. Looked up from germline, CDR1 is MNHNS and CDR2 is SASEGT. CDR3 DNA sequence: TGTGCCGGCCGGGACACCTCCTACGAGCAGTACTTC. Its protein is CAGRDTSYEQYF.

This rearrangement joins TRBV7-9 to TRBJ2-7; TRBD2 matches 13 bases. The ends lost 9 bases at V and 3 bases at J; junction bases unmatched: 8. The germline gives CDR1 SEHNR, CDR2 FQNEAQ (reference sequence). The CDR3 length is 15 residues. CDR3 DNA: TGTGCCAGTCGGAACGGACTAGCGGGGGACTACGAGCAGTACTTC. Its protein product is CASRNGLAGDYEQYF.

The chain recombines TRBV2 with TRBJ1-3; 11 nucleotides match TRBD1. From germline, CDR1 is SNHLY and CDR2 FYNNEI. J lost 1 base, V lost 5 bases, and 7 bases had no gene match. The CDR3 has 17 amino acids. DNA of the CDR3: TGTGCCAGCAGTCTAGGACAGGGGGCTTTTTCTGGAAACACCATATATTTT. Protein sequence: CASSLGQGAFSGNTIYF. Full variable domain (outside the CDR3, taken from reference TRBV2 and TRBJ1-3): EPEVTQTPSHQVTQMGQEVILRCVPISNHLYFYWYRQILGQKVEFLVSFYNNEISEKSEIFDDQFSVERPDGSNFTLKIRSTKLEDSAMYFCASSLGQGAFSGNTIYFGEGSWLTVV.